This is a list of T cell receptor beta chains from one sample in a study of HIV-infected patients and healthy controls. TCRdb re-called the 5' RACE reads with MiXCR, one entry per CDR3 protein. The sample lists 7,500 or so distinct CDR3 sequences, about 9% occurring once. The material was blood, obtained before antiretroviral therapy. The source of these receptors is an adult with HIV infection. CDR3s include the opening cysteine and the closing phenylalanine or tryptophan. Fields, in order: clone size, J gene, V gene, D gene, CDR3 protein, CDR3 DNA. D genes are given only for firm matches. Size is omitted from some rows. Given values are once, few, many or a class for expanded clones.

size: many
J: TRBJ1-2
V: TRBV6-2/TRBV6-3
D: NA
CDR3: CASSYRSIYGYTF
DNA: TGTGCCAGCAGTTACCGGTCGATCTATGGCTACACCTTC

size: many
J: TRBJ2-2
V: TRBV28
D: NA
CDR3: CASSLYSSGELFF
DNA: TGTGCCAGCAGTTTATACAGCTCCGGGGAGCTGTTTTTT

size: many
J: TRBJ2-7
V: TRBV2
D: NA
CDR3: CASQGVGGYEQYF
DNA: TGTGCCAGCCAGGGAGTAGGAGGCTACGAGCAGTACTTC

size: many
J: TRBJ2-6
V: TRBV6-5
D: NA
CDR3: CASSSLGAGANVLTF
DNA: TGTGCCAGCAGTTCTTTGGGCGCTGGGGCCAACGTCCTGACTTTC

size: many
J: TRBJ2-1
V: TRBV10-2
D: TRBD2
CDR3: CASSETGTSGVYNEQFF
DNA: TGCGCCAGCAGTGAGACCGGGACTAGCGGAGTATACAATGAGCAGTTCTTC

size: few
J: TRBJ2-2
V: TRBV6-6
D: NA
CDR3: CASSSGVFTGELFF
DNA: TGTGCCAGCAGTTCGGGAGTCTTCACCGGGGAGCTGTTTTTT

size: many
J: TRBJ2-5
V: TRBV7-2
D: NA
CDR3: CASSRQTQETQYF
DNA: TGTGCCAGCAGTAGACAGACTCAAGAGACCCAGTACTTC

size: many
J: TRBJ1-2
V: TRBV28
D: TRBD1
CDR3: CASSGQGNYGYTF
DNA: TGTGCCAGCAGCGGACAGGGGAACTATGGCTACACCTTC

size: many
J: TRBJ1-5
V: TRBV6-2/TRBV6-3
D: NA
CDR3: CASGASTGYSNQPQHF
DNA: TGTGCCAGCGGGGCATCGACAGGCTATAGCAATCAGCCCCAGCATTTT

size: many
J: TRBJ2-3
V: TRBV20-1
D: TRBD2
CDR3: CSASVGLAGGATQYF
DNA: TGCAGTGCTAGTGTCGGACTAGCGGGAGGGGCTACGCAGTATTTT

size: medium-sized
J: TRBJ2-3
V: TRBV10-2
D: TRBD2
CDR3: CATGGARVTDTQYF
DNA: TGCGCCACCGGGGGGGCTAGAGTCACAGATACGCAGTATTTT

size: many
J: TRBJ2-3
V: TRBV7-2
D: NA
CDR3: CASSRYVVPGETDTQYF
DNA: TGTGCCAGCAGCCGCTACGTCGTCCCGGGAGAGACAGATACGCAGTATTTT

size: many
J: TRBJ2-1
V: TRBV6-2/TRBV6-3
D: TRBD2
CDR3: CASSARVSGARTPNEQFF
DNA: TGTGCCAGCAGCGCGCGTGTTAGCGGGGCACGAACTCCAAATGAGCAGTTCTTC

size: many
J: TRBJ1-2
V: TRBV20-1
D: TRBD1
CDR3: CSARGQGGRNYGYTF
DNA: TGCAGTGCTAGAGGACAGGGCGGTAGAAACTATGGCTACACCTTC

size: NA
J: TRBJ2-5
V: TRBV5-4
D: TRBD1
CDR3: CASSQGGFETQYF
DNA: TGTGCCAGCAGCCAAGGGGGCTTCGAGACCCAGTACTTC